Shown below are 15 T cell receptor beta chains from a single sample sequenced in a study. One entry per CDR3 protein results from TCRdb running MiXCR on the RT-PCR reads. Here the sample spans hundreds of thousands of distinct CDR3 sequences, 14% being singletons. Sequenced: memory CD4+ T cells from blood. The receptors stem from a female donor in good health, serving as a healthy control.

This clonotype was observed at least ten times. The CDR3, as DNA: TGCAGTGCTAGAGAGGGGACTGCAGATCCTACGAAGCAGTACTTC. This codes for CSAREGTADPTKQYF. V and J are TRBV20-1 and TRBJ2-7; maybe TRBD2 (6 bases). The germline V gene has CDR1 DFQATT and CDR2 SNEGSKA (reference sequence). CDR3 length: 15 residues. V was pared by 0 bases and J by 8 bases, with 20 bases between.

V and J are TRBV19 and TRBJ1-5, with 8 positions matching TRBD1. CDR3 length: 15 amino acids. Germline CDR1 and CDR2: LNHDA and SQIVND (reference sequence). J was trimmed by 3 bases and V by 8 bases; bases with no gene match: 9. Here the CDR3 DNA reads TGTGCCAGTTCAGACAGGACAGGGAACAATCAGCCCCAGCATTTT. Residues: CASSDRTGNNQPQHF.

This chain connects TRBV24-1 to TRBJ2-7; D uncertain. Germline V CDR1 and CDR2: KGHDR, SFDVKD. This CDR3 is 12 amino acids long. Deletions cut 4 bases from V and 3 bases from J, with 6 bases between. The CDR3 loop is CATSDRNYEQYF. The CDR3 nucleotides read TGTGCCACCAGTGACCGCAACTACGAGCAGTACTTC.

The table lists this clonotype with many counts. The CDR3 DNA reads TGTGCCAGCAGCCAAGAGGGAACAGGGGGCGGCTATGGCTACACCTTC. Amino acid sequence: CASSQEGTGGGYGYTF. This chain connects TRBV4-2 to TRBJ1-2; TRBD1 matches 9 bases. J gave up 4 bases and V 0 bases, and 6 bases lay outside the gene matches. Per germline, CDR1 LGHNA and CDR2 YNFKEQ. CDR3 size: 16 residues.

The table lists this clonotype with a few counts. Here the CDR3 DNA reads TGTGCCAGCAGCGTTCGACTAGCGGTCTCCTACAATGAGCAGTTCTTC. Protein sequence: CASSVRLAVSYNEQFF. This rearrangement joins TRBV9 to TRBJ2-1, with TRBD2 matching over 9 bases. The CDR3 sequence is 16 residues long. V lost 2 bases to trimming and J lost 0 bases; unmatched junction nucleotides: 3. Germline V gene data show CDR1 as SGDLS and CDR2 as YYNGEE.

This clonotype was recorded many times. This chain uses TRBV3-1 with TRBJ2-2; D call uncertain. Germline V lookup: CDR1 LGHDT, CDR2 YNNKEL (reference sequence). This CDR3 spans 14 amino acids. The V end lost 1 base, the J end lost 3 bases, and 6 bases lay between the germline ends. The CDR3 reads CASSQVRYTGELFF. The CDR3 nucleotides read TGTGCCAGCAGCCAAGTCAGATACACCGGGGAGCTGTTTTTT.

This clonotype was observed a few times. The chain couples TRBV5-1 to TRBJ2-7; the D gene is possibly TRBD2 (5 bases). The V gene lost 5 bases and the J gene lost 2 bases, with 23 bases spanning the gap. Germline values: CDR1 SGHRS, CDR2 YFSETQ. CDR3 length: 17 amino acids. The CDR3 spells CASSQRLGLQNPYEQYF. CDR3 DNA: TGCGCCAGCAGTCAGCGCCTCGGACTCCAAAATCCCTACGAGCAGTACTTC.

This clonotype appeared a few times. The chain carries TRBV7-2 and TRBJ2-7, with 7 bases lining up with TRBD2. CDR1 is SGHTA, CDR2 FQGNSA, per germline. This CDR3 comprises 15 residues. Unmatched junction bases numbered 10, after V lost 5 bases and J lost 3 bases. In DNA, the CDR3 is TGTGCCAGCAGCCCACATGGCGGGAGTGGCTACGAGCAGTACTTC. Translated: CASSPHGGSGYEQYF. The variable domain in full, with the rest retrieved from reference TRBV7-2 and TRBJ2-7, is GAGVSQSPSNKVTEKGKDVELRCDPISGHTALYWYRQSLGQGLEFLIYFQGNSAPDKSGLPSDRFSAERTGGSVSTLTIQRTQQEDSAVYLCASSPHGGSGYEQYFGPGTRLTVT.

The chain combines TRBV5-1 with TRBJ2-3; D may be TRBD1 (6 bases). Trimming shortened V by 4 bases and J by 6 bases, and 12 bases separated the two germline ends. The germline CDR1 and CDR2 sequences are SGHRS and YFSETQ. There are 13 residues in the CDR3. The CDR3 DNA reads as TGCGCCAGCAGCGACATGGGGGCGGATACGCAGTATTTT. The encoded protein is CASSDMGADTQYF.

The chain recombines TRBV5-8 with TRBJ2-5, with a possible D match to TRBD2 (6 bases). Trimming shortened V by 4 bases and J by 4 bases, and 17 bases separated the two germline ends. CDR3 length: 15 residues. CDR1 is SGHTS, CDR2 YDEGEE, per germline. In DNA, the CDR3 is TGTGCCAGCAGCCGGGGGACCGACCTCCTAGAGACCCAGTACTTC. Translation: CASSRGTDLLETQYF.

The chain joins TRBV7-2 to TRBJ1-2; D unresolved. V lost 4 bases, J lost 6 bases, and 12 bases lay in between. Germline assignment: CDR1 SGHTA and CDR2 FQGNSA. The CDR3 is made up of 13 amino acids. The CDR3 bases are TGTGCCAGCAGCTCAAACATGGGCGATGGCTACACCTTC. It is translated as CASSSNMGDGYTF.

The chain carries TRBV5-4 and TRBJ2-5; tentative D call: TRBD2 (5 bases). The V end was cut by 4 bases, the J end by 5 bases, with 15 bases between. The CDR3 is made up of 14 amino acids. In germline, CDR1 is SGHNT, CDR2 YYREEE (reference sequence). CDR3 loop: CASSPRPGKETQYF. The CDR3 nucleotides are TGTGCCAGCAGCCCCAGACCGGGGAAGGAGACCCAGTACTTC.

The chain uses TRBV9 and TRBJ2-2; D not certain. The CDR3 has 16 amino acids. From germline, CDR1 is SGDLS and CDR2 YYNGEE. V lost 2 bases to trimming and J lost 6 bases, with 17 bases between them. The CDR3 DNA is TGTGCCAGCAGCGTGGCGCCCAATACCGATCCCGGGGAGCTGTTTTTT. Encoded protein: CASSVAPNTDPGELFF.

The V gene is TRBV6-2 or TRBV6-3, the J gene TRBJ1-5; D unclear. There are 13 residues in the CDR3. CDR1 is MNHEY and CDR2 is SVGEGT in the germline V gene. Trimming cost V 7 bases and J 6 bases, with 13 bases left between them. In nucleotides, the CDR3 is TGTGCCAGCACTGACATGGGGAGTCAGCCCCAGCATTTT. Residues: CASTDMGSQPQHF.

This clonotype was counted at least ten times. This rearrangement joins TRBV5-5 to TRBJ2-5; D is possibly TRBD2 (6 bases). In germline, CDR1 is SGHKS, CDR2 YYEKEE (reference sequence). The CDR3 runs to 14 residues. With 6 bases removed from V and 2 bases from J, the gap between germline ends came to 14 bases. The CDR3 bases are TGTGCCAGCATCCCAGGCGGGGTACAAGAGACCCAGTACTTC. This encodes CASIPGGVQETQYF.